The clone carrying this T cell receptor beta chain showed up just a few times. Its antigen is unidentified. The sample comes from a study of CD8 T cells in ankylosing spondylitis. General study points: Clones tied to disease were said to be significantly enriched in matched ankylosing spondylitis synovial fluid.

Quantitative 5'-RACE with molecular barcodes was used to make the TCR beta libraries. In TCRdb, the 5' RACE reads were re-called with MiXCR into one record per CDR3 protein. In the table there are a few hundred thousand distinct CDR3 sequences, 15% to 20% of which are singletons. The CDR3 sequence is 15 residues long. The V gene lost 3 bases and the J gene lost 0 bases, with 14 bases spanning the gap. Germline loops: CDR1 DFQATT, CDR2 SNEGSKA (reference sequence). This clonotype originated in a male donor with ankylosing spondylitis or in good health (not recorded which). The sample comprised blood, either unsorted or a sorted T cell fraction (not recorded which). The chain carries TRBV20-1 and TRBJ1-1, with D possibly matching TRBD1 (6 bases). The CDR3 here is CSASEDRLMNTEAFF. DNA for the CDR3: TGCAGTGCTAGCGAAGACAGGCTCATGAACACTGAAGCTTTCTTT.